One T cell receptor (beta chain) is described in this entry. The data originate from a study of T cell responses to AZD1222 COVID-19 vaccine. The table came from immunoSEQ multiplex PCR; TCRdb's copy has only in-frame clones and leaves some out. The sample consists of under 130,000 clones, roughly 89% of them appearing once. This sequence originates from an adult in good health. The source was peripheral blood, collected on day 0 of AZD1222 vaccination.

The CDR3: CASSLHGEQYF. CDR3 DNA: TGTGCCAGCAGCCTACACGGGGAGCAGTACTTC. The chain links TRBV28 to TRBJ2-7; D not certain. Germline assignment: CDR1 MDHEN and CDR2 SYDVKM. There are 11 residues in the CDR3. V lost 6 bases to trimming and J lost 7 bases, with 10 bases between them. Together with reference TRBV28 and TRBJ2-7, the CDR3 gives the full variable domain: DVKVTQSSRYLVKRTGEKVFLECVQDMDHENMFWYRQDPGLGLRLIYFSYDVKMKEKGDIPEGYSVSREKKERFSLILESASTNQTSMYLCASSLHGEQYFGPGTRLTVT.